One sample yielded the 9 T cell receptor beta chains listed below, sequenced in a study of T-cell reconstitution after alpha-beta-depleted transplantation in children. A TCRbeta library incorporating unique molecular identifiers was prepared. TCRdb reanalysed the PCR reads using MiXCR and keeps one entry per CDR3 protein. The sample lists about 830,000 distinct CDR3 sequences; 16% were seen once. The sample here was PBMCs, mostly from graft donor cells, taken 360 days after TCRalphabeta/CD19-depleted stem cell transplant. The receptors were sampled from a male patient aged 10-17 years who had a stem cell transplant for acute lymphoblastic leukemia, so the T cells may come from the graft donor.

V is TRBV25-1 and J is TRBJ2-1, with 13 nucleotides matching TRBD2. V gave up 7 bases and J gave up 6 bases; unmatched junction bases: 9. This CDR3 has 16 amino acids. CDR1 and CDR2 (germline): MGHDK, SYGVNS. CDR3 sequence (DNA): TGTGCCAGCACCCGGGGGAGACTAGCGGGAGGCAATGAGCAGTTCTTC. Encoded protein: CASTRGRLAGGNEQFF.

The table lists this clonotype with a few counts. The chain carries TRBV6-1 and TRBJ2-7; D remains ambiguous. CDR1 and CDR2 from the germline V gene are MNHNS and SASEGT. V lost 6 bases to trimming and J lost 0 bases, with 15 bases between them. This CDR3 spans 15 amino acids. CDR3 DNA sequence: TGTGCCAGCAGAATTGACACCCACAACTCCTACGAGCAGTACTTC. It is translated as CASRIDTHNSYEQYF.

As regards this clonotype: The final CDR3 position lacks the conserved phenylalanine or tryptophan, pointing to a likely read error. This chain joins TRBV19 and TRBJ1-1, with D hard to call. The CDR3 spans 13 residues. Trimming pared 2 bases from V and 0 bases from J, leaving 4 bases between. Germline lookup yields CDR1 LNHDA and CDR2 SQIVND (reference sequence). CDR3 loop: CASSILVNTEAFY. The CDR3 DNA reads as TGTGCCAGTAGTATACTGGTGAACACTGAAGCTTTCTAT.

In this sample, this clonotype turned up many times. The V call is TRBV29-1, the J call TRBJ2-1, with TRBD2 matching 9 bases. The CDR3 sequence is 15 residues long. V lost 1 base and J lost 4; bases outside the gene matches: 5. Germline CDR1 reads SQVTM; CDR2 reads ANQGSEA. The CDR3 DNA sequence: TGCAGCGTTGAAGGGCGGGAGGGCCGATACAATGAGCAGTTCTTC. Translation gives CSVEGREGRYNEQFF.

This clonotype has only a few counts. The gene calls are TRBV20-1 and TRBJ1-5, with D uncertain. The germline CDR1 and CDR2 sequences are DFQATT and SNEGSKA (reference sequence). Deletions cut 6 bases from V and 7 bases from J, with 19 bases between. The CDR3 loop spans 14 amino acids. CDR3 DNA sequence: TGCAGTGCGTGGGCCTTACCTTCGGACCAGCCCCAGCATTTT. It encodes CSAWALPSDQPQHF.

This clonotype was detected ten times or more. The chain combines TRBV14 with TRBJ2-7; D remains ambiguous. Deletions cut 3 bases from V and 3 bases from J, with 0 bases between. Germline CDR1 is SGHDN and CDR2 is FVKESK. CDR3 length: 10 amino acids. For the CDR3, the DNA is TGTGCCAGCAGCCACTACGAGCAGTACTTC. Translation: CASSHYEQYF.

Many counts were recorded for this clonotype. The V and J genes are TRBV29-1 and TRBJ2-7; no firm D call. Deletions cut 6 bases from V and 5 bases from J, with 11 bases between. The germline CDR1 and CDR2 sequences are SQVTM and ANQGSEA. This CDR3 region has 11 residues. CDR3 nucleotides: TGCAGCGTAAGGACGATCGACGAGCAGTACTTC. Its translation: CSVRTIDEQYF.

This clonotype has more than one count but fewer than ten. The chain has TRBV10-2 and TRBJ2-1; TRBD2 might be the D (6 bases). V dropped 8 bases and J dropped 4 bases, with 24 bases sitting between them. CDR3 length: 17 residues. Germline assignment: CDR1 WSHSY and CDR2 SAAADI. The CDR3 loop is CASQLIPATRGYNEQFF. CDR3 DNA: TGCGCCAGCCAACTCATCCCTGCGACTAGAGGTTACAATGAGCAGTTCTTC.

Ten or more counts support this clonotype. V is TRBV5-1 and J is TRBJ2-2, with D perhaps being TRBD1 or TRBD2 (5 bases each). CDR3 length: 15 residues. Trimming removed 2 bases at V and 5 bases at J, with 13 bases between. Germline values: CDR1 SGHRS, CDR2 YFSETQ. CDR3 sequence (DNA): TGCGCCAGCAGCTTACGGGACGTTAGAACCGGGGAGCTGTTTTTT. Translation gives CASSLRDVRTGELFF.